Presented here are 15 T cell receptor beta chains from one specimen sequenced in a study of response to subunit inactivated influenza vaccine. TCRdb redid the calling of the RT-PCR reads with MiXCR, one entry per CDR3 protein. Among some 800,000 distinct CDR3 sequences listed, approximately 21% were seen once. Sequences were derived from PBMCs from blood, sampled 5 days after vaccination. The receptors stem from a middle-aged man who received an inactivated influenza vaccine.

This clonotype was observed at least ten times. The chain's CDR3 is CAIRDRSGTDTQYF. The CDR3 DNA reads as TGTGCCATCAGGGACAGGTCCGGCACAGATACGCAGTATTTT. This chain joins TRBV10-3 and TRBJ2-3; 7 positions agree with TRBD1. Trimming took 6 bases from V and 1 from J; bases not matched to a gene: 4. CDR3 size: 14 residues. Germline CDR1 reads ENHRY; CDR2 reads SYGVKD.

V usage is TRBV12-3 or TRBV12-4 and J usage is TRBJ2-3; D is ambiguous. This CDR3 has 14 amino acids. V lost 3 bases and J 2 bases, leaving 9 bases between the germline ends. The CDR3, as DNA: TGTGCCAGCAGTTTTAGTTCTCACACAGATACGCAGTATTTT. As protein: CASSFSSHTDTQYF.

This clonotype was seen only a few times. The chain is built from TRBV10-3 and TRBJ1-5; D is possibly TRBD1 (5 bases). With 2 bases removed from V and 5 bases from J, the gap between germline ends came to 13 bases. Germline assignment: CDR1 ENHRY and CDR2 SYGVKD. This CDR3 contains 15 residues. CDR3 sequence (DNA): TGTGCCATCAGTGAGGATAGGGTGGGGGATCAGCCCCAGCATTTT. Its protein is CAISEDRVGDQPQHF.

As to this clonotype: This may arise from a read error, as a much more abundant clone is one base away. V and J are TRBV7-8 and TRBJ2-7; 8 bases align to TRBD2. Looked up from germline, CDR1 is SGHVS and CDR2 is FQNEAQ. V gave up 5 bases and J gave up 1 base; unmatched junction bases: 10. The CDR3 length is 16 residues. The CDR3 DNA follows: TGTGCCAGCAGCATCCCGGGGGGGCTAGAATCCTACGAGCAGTACTTC. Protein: CASSIPGGLESYEQYF.

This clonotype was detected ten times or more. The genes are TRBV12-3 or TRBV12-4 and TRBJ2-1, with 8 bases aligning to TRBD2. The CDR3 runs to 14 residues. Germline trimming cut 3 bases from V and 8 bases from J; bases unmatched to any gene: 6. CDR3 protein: CASSFTGGADEQFF. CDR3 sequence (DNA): TGTGCCAGCAGTTTTACCGGGGGGGCCGATGAGCAGTTCTTC.

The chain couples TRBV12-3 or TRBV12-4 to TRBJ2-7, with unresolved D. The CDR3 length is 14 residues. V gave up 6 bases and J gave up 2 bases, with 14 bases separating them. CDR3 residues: CASSLVVTTYEQYF. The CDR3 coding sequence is TGTGCCAGCAGCCTCGTGGTAACTACCTACGAGCAGTACTTC.

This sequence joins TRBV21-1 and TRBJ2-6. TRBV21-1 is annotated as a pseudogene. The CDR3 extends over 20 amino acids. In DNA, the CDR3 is TGTGCCAGCAGCAAAGGCGGCGTTTCTTCCGGCAGACCTAGGGCCAACGTCCTGACTTTC. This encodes CASSKGGVSSGRPRANVLTF.

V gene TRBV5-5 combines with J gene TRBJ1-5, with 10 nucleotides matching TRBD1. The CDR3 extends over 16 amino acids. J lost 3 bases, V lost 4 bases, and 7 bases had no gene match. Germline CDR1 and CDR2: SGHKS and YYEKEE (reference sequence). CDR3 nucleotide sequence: TGTGCCAGCAGCCCCGGACAGGGGGTTTTCAATCAGCCCCAGCATTTT. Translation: CASSPGQGVFNQPQHF.

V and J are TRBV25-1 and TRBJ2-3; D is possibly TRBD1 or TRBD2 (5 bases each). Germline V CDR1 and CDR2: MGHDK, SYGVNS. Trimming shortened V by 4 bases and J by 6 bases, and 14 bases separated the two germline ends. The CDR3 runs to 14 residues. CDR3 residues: CASSGWVEGDTQYF. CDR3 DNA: TGTGCCAGCAGTGGTTGGGTAGAGGGGGATACGCAGTATTTT.

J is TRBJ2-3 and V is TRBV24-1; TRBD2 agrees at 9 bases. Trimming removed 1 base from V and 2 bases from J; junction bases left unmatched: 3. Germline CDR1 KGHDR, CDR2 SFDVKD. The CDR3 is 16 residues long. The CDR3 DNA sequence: TGTGCCACCAGTGATTTCCCTAGCGGGATCACAGATACGCAGTATTTT. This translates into CATSDFPSGITDTQYF.

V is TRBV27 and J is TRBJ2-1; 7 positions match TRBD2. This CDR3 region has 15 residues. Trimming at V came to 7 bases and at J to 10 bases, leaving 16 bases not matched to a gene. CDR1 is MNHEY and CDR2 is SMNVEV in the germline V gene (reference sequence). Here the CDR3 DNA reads TGTGCCAGCAAGACCGGGACTACCCGACCTGGGGAGCAGTTCTTC. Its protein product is CASKTGTTRPGEQFF.

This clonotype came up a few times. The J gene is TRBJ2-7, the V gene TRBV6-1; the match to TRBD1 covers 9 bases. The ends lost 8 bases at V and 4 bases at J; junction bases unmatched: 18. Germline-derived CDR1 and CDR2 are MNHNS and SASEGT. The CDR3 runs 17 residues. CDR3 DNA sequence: TGTGCCAGCCACCGCATGGGATATTACAGGGGGCTATACGAGCAGTACTTC. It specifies CASHRMGYYRGLYEQYF.

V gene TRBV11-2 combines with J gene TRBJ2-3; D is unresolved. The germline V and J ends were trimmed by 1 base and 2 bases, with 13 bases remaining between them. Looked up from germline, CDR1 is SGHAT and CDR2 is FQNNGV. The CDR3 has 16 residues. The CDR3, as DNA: TGTGCCAGCAGCTTAGGCGCCCAGAGGACCACAGATACGCAGTATTTT. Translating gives CASSLGAQRTTDTQYF.

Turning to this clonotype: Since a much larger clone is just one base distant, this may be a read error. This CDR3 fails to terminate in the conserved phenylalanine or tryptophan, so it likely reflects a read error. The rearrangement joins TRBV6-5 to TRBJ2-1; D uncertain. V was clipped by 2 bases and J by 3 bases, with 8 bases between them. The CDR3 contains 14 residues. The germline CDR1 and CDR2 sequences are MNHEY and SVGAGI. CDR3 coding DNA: TGTGCCAGCAGTTACCTCCCGTTCTACAATGAGCAGTTCTTA. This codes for CASSYLPFYNEQFL.

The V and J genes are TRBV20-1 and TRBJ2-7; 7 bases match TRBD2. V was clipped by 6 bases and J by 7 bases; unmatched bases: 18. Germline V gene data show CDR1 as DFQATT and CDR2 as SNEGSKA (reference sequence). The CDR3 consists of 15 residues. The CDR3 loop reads CSASPPRPSGREQYF. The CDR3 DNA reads TGCAGTGCCTCCCCCCCCCGACCTAGCGGACGAGAGCAGTACTTC.